This T cell receptor (beta chain) stems from a study of T cell repertoires in cytomegalovirus infection. Study details: Both recently identified HLA-C-restricted and well-studied HLA-B-restricted CMV epitopes were used in the study. Broader study findings: Cumulative public TCR beta family frequency identified CMV carriers with the relevant HLA.

TCRdb re-called the reads with MiXCR, one entry per CDR3 protein. The sample comprises 80,000 to 90,000 distinct CDR3 sequences, about half of which are singletons, and 85% to 95% rests with the top ten. From germline, CDR1 is DFQATT and CDR2 SNEGSKA (reference sequence). V dropped 6 bases and J dropped 4; count of bases not matched to a gene: 7. The CDR3 covers 15 residues. This clonotype was seen ten or more times. Its specificity is not known. The receptor was isolated from a human donor in good health (CMV status not recorded). Some clones in this sample may be carry-over from other donors' samples. The specimen was CD8+ T cells from cultured PBMCs, collected from culture after CMV antigen stimulation. V gene TRBV20-1 combines with J gene TRBJ2-1; 12 bases agree with TRBD2. CDR3 protein: CSARTSGMGYNEQFF. The CDR3 DNA follows: TGCAGTGCCCGGACTAGCGGGATGGGTTACAATGAGCAGTTCTTC.